This entry lists 30 T cell receptor beta chains sequenced from one sample in a study of T cells in Graves' hyperthyroidism and ophthalmopathy. RNA transcripts yielded amplified TCR beta CDR3 regions. With the HTBI primer set, the TCR CDR3 went through a first round of RT-PCR. TCRdb fed the multiplex PCR reads into MiXCR, producing one record per CDR3 protein. This table holds 530,000 or so distinct CDR3 sequences, 17% found once. The sequencing sample was made of blood. The receptors originated from a woman younger than 30 with Graves' ophthalmopathy.

This clonotype was counted ten times or more. The gene calls are TRBV3-1 and TRBJ1-1; no reliable D call. The CDR3 consists of 15 residues. V lost 1 base and J lost 3, with 12 bases in between. Germline V lookup: CDR1 LGHDT, CDR2 YNNKEL (reference sequence). The CDR3 sequence is CASSQGRLIDTEAFF. The CDR3 DNA reads as TGTGCCAGCAGCCAAGGGCGGCTTATCGACACTGAAGCTTTCTTT.

This clonotype was found many times. This chain joins TRBV12-3 or TRBV12-4 and TRBJ1-2; D ambiguous. V dropped 3 bases and J dropped 5 bases, with 13 bases sitting between them. There are 14 residues in the CDR3. CDR3 sequence (DNA): TGTGCCAGCAGTTTCGCTCGGACTCTTTATGGCTACACCTTC. It is translated as CASSFARTLYGYTF.

There are many counts of this clonotype. V and J are TRBV11-2 and TRBJ1-4; 10 bases are a match to TRBD1. Germline V gene sequence: CDR1 SGHAT, CDR2 FQNNGV. The CDR3 contains 13 residues. V lost 6 bases to trimming and J lost 8 bases; unmatched junction nucleotides: 3. The CDR3 reads CASRRTGGEKLFF. CDR3 nucleotide sequence: TGTGCCAGCAGACGGACAGGGGGGGAAAAACTGTTTTTT.

This clonotype was detected many times. For the CDR3, the DNA is TGTGCCATCGCAGGGAACCAAGAGACCCAGTACTTC. Its protein is CAIAGNQETQYF. The V gene is TRBV10-3, the J gene TRBJ2-5; tentatively, D is TRBD1 (5 bases). The V gene's germline CDR1 is ENHRY and CDR2 SYGVKD. V was trimmed by 8 bases and J by 0 bases, leaving 7 bases between them. The CDR3 is 12 amino acids.

This clonotype was picked up many times. The rearrangement joins TRBV27 to TRBJ1-2; TRBD1 matches 11 bases. V shed 8 bases, J shed 7 bases, and the junction held 6 bases outside the gene matches. Germline V gene sequence: CDR1 MNHEY, CDR2 SMNVEV (reference sequence). The length of the CDR3 is 13 residues. The CDR3 loop is CASGPGTGGGYTF. CDR3 in DNA: TGTGCCAGCGGGCCAGGGACAGGGGGTGGCTACACCTTC.

In its sample, this clonotype was seen a few times. V and J are TRBV28 and TRBJ1-4; D gene ambiguous. The ends were cut back, 6 bases at V and 4 bases at J, with 12 bases in the middle. The germline gives CDR1 MDHEN, CDR2 SYDVKM. CDR3 size: 14 residues. CDR3: CASSPGSINEKLFF. The CDR3 coding sequence is TGTGCCAGCAGCCCCGGGTCTATTAATGAAAAACTGTTTTTT.

This clonotype has a handful of counts. The V gene is TRBV6-6, the J gene TRBJ1-2; D not resolved. The V gene lost 0 bases and the J gene lost 4 bases, with 18 bases spanning the gap. This CDR3 region has 17 residues. Germline assignment: CDR1 MNHNY and CDR2 SVGAGI (reference sequence). The CDR3 sequence: CASSYSFSWFSAYGYTF. In DNA, the CDR3 is TGTGCCAGCAGTTACTCGTTTTCCTGGTTCTCGGCCTATGGCTACACCTTC.

This clonotype has only a few counts. This rearrangement joins TRBV7-6 to TRBJ2-2, with D hard to call. Trimming took 5 bases from V and 5 from J, leaving 12 bases between them. Germline V lookup: CDR1 SGHVS, CDR2 FNYEAQ. The CDR3 is 14 amino acids. Here the CDR3 DNA reads TGTGCCAGCAGCCTAAAGACCAGTACCGGGGAGCTGTTTTTT. Translating it yields CASSLKTSTGELFF.

The chain carries TRBV7-9 and TRBJ2-1; TRBD1 aligns across 7 bases. Trimming at V came to 1 base and at J to 8 bases, leaving 8 bases not matched to a gene. Germline V CDR1 and CDR2: SEHNR, FQNEAQ (reference sequence). The CDR3 covers 15 residues. CDR3 sequence: CASSLDENRGDEQFF. In nucleotides, the CDR3 is TGTGCCAGCAGCTTAGATGAGAACAGGGGAGATGAGCAGTTCTTC.

The chain employs TRBV5-1 and TRBJ2-5; TRBD2 might be the D (5 bases). Trimming took off 5 bases at V and 2 bases at J, with 16 bases between the two ends. The germline CDR1 and CDR2 sequences are SGHRS and YFSETQ. The CDR3 has 15 residues. The CDR3 region is CASSFLGNPQETQYF. Written as DNA, the CDR3 is TGCGCCAGCAGTTTTCTCGGGAACCCTCAAGAGACCCAGTACTTC.

This sequence joins TRBV9 and TRBJ1-4, with D possibly being TRBD1 (5 bases). CDR1 SGDLS and CDR2 YYNGEE come from the germline V gene. This CDR3 region has 15 residues. V lost 1 base and J lost 4, with 11 bases in between. CDR3 protein: CASSVFDRNNEKLFF. CDR3 DNA sequence: TGTGCCAGCAGCGTATTTGACAGAAATAATGAAAAACTGTTTTTT.

This clonotype was detected ten times or more. V usage is TRBV7-2 and J usage is TRBJ2-1; 9 nucleotides align to TRBD2. The CDR3 totals 15 residues. Trimming took 1 base from V and 4 from J; bases not matched to a gene: 2. Germline CDR1 is SGHTA and CDR2 is FQGNSA. CDR3 residues: CASSLDSGGYNEQFF. CDR3 DNA: TGTGCCAGCAGCTTAGATAGCGGGGGTTACAATGAGCAGTTCTTC.

This clonotype showed up many times. This rearrangement joins TRBV2 to TRBJ1-5, with D unresolved. The germline V and J ends were trimmed by 3 bases and 1 base, with 10 bases remaining between them. This CDR3 has 15 residues. CDR1 and CDR2 from the germline V gene are SNHLY and FYNNEI. CDR3: CASSERQGSNQPQHF. The CDR3 region has the DNA TGTGCCAGCAGTGAGCGACAAGGCAGCAATCAGCCCCAGCATTTT. Using reference TRBV2 and TRBJ1-5 for the parts outside the CDR3, the full variable domain is EPEVTQTPSHQVTQMGQEVILRCVPISNHLYFYWYRQILGQKVEFLVSFYNNEISEKSEIFDDQFSVERPDGSNFTLKIRSTKLEDSAMYFCASSERQGSNQPQHFGDGTRLSIL.

V gene TRBV9 combines with J gene TRBJ1-2, with 7 bases lining up with TRBD1. Germline CDR1 reads SGDLS; CDR2 reads YYNGEE. This CDR3 is 14 amino acids long. V shed 0 bases, J shed 6 bases, and the junction held 5 bases outside the gene matches. CDR3 region: CASSVGQGANGYTF. DNA of the CDR3: TGTGCCAGCAGCGTAGGACAGGGTGCTAATGGCTACACCTTC.

This clonotype was counted many times. J is TRBJ2-1 and V is TRBV28; 8 nucleotides line up with TRBD1. This CDR3 comprises 15 residues. Per germline, CDR1 MDHEN and CDR2 SYDVKM. After removal of 5 bases from V and 6 bases from J, the junction contained 9 bases not matched to a gene. The DNA for the CDR3 is TGTGCCAGCAGTGCCCCCGGGACAGGCAGCAATGAGCAGTTCTTC. Translated, it gives CASSAPGTGSNEQFF. Complete variable domain (other parts from reference TRBV28 and TRBJ2-1): DVKVTQSSRYLVKRTGEKVFLECVQDMDHENMFWYRQDPGLGLRLIYFSYDVKMKEKGDIPEGYSVSREKKERFSLILESASTNQTSMYLCASSAPGTGSNEQFFGPGTRLTVL.

In its sample, this clonotype was seen a few times. The CDR3 loop reads CASSQEIGGTAPSPLHF. Written as DNA, the CDR3 is TGTGCCAGCAGCCAAGAAATAGGCGGGACAGCCCCTTCACCCCTCCACTTT. The chain employs TRBV14 and TRBJ1-6; 7 bases align to TRBD1. With 0 bases clipped from V and 9 bases from J, the junction kept 11 bases outside the gene matches. The CDR3 sequence is 17 residues long. Germline V gene lookup returns CDR1 SGHDN and CDR2 FVKESK.

Turning to this clonotype: Just one base apart from a much larger clone, this may be a read error. This sequence joins TRBV7-8 and TRBJ1-2; no clear D. The CDR3 has 14 amino acids. CDR1 and CDR2 (germline): SGHVS, FQNEAQ. The CDR3 region is CASSLGFVNYSYTF. The CDR3 region has the DNA TGTGCCAGCAGCTTAGGTTTTGTTAACTATAGCTACACCTTC.

This clonotype has just a few counts. The J gene is TRBJ1-2, the V gene TRBV19, with 10 bases identical to TRBD1. Trimming removed 7 bases from V and 4 bases from J; junction bases left unmatched: 9. This CDR3 contains 15 residues. Germline V gene sequence: CDR1 LNHDA, CDR2 SQIVND (reference sequence). CDR3 sequence (DNA): TGTGCCAGTATCCCTGGGACAGGGGAGGGCTATGGCTACACCTTC. The encoded protein is CASIPGTGEGYGYTF.

In its sample, this clonotype was seen many times. The genes are TRBV27 and TRBJ1-6, with 9 bases fitting TRBD1. This CDR3 has 16 amino acids. With 6 bases clipped from V and 2 bases from J, the junction kept 5 bases outside the gene matches. Germline V gene lookup returns CDR1 MNHEY and CDR2 SMNVEV (reference sequence). The CDR3 loop is CASSPRQGAYNSPLHF. The CDR3 DNA reads TGTGCCAGCAGCCCTCGACAGGGGGCCTATAATTCACCCCTCCACTTT.

The V call is TRBV30, the J call TRBJ1-6, with no clear D. V was cut by 0 bases and J by 7 bases, with 10 bases left in between. The CDR3 length is 14 residues. The germline V gene has CDR1 GTSNPN and CDR2 SVGIG (reference sequence). In nucleotides, the CDR3 is TGTGCCTGGAGTGTACAATTTGGCAATTCACCCCTCCACTTT. Its translation is CAWSVQFGNSPLHF.

In DNA form, the CDR3 reads TGTGCCAGCAGCTTCGACGCCACTGAAGCTTTCTTT. It encodes CASSFDATEAFF. V and J are TRBV5-6 and TRBJ1-1, with D unresolved. V was trimmed by 2 bases and J by 4 bases, leaving 6 bases between them. This CDR3 has 12 amino acids. Germline loops: CDR1 SGHDT, CDR2 YYEEEE.

This chain joins TRBV7-3 and TRBJ2-2, with a weak D call TRBD2 (5 bases). V lost 2 bases and J lost 5, with 18 bases in between. This CDR3 spans 17 amino acids. Germline V lookup: CDR1 SGHTA, CDR2 FQGTGA. The CDR3 sequence is CASSLDQVEAGTGELFF. CDR3 nucleotide sequence: TGTGCCAGCAGCTTAGACCAGGTGGAGGCGGGTACCGGGGAGCTGTTTTTT. The full variable domain, completed using reference TRBV7-3 and TRBJ2-2, is GAGVSQTPSNKVTEKGKYVELRCDPISGHTALYWYRQSLGQGPEFLIYFQGTGAADDSGLPNDRFFAVRPEGSVSTLKIQRTERGDSAVYLCASSLDQVEAGTGELFFGEGSRLTVL.

This clonotype has ten or more counts. This chain uses TRBV7-9 with TRBJ2-5, with 8 bases lining up with TRBD2. V lost 4 bases to trimming and J lost 5 bases; unmatched junction nucleotides: 6. There are 14 residues in the CDR3. Germline V lookup: CDR1 SEHNR, CDR2 FQNEAQ (reference sequence). CDR3 nucleotides: TGTGCCAGCAGCTGGACAACGGGAGGGGAGACCCAGTACTTC. This codes for CASSWTTGGETQYF.

The chain uses TRBV6-1 and TRBJ1-1; D unclear. V was shortened by 6 bases and J by 11 bases, with 16 bases between the two germline ends. The V gene's germline CDR1 is MNHNS and CDR2 SASEGT. This CDR3 has 12 amino acids. The chain's CDR3 is CASRDSTQRAFF. As DNA, the CDR3 is TGTGCCAGCAGAGACTCGACTCAAAGGGCTTTCTTT.

In its sample, this clonotype was seen a few times. This chain links TRBV6-1 with TRBJ1-5, with D perhaps matching TRBD1 (5 bases). CDR3 size: 16 residues. Looked up from germline, CDR1 is MNHNS and CDR2 is SASEGT. V gave up 2 bases and J gave up 2 bases, with 13 bases separating them. The CDR3 DNA reads TGTGCCAGCAGTGAAAGCTTAGTGACAGGCAATCAGCCCCAGCATTTT. Its translation: CASSESLVTGNQPQHF.

This clonotype was observed a few times. The chain links TRBV2 to TRBJ1-4, with 8 bases matching TRBD1. The CDR3 is 15 residues long. In germline, CDR1 is SNHLY, CDR2 FYNNEI. The junction had 12 bases not matched to a gene; V was cut back by 10 bases and J by 5 bases. The CDR3 DNA reads as TGTGCCAACAACGACAGGGGCCGGGGGAATGAAAAACTGTTTTTT. Residues: CANNDRGRGNEKLFF.

This clonotype appeared many times. The V call is TRBV7-3, the J call TRBJ1-1; the match to TRBD1 covers 9 bases. Germline CDR1 reads SGHTA; CDR2 reads FQGTGA. The V segment lost 5 bases and the J segment 4 bases; nucleotides outside the gene matches: 5. There are 14 residues in the CDR3. In DNA, the CDR3 is TGTGCCAGCAGCGTACAGGGGGCTTCCACTGAAGCTTTCTTT. This gives the protein CASSVQGASTEAFF.

J is TRBJ2-5 and V is TRBV10-3, with 9 bases fitting TRBD1. After removal of 6 bases from V and 5 bases from J, the junction contained 4 bases not matched to a gene. CDR3 length: 13 residues. The germline gives CDR1 ENHRY, CDR2 SYGVKD. This CDR3 reads CAISNRGRETQYF. The CDR3 nucleotides are TGTGCCATCAGCAACAGGGGGCGGGAGACCCAGTACTTC.

This clonotype was seen a handful of times. The CDR3 loop is CASSGGNTGELFF. CDR3 nucleotides: TGCGCCAGCAGTGGGGGTAACACCGGGGAGCTGTTTTTT. V is TRBV5-1 and J is TRBJ2-2; TRBD1 or TRBD2 may be the D gene (5 bases each). V shed 5 bases and J shed 2 bases, with 7 bases lying between them. There are 13 residues in the CDR3. CDR1 and CDR2 (germline): SGHRS, YFSETQ.

This clonotype was detected many times. The CDR3 spells CASRGTPYEQYF. CDR3 nucleotides: TGTGCCAGCAGAGGGACACCTTACGAGCAGTACTTC. The J gene is TRBJ2-7, the V gene TRBV12-3 or TRBV12-4; perhaps TRBD1 as D (6 bases). The CDR3 sequence is 12 residues long. Deletions cut 6 bases from V and 4 bases from J, with 10 bases between.